A single sample gave rise to the 5 T cell receptor beta chains below, sequenced in a study of PD-1 blockade in classical Hodgkin lymphoma (dated by TCRdb to 2019 to 2021). The library was prepared using the immunoSEQ multiplex PCR assay. TCRdb took over this immuneACCESS table, retaining in-frame rearrangements with V and J assigned. Such tables are incomplete; in checked studies, under half of the missing clones stem from an unresolved V gene, and the remainder is unexplained. The sample table contains more than 45,000 clones; only one count was recorded for less than 95% of them. The biggest ten clones account for less than 11% of the sample. The meaning of the sample's time point label: cycle 2 day 1 (C2D1) of nivolumab. Relapse after autologous stem cell transplantation had occurred in all trial patients, and cohorts A, B and C were distinguished by prior brentuximab vedotin exposure. Here the sequenced sample was peripheral blood mononuclear cells (PBMCs), taken before the second cycle of nivolumab. The receptor source for this set is a human donor with classical Hodgkin lymphoma.

V and J are TRBV19 and TRBJ2-3; 16 nucleotides match TRBD2. In germline, CDR1 is LNHDA, CDR2 SQIVND (reference sequence). The V and J ends lost 5 bases and 1 base, in that order; junction bases with no gene match: 12. CDR3 length: 20 residues. CDR3 protein: CASSPYPGTSGRAGTDTQYF. CDR3 in DNA: TGTGCCAGTAGTCCTTACCCCGGGACTAGCGGGAGGGCCGGCACAGATACGCAGTATTTT.

The chain is built from TRBV9 and TRBJ2-1, with 9 positions matching TRBD1. V was pared by 4 bases and J by 0 bases, with 2 bases of the junction left unmatched. Per germline, CDR1 SGDLS and CDR2 YYNGEE. The CDR3 is made up of 15 amino acids. CDR3 protein: CASSPQGASYNEQFF. CDR3 coding DNA: TGTGCCAGCAGCCCACAGGGGGCCTCCTACAATGAGCAGTTCTTC.

J is TRBJ2-7 and V is TRBV14; D might be TRBD2 (5 bases). V was shortened by 1 base and J by 3 bases, with 19 bases between the two germline ends. CDR3 size: 17 residues. The V gene's germline CDR1 is SGHDN and CDR2 FVKESK. The chain's CDR3 is CASSQGVFSAEGYEQYF. The CDR3 DNA sequence: TGTGCCAGCAGCCAAGGGGTTTTTAGCGCAGAGGGCTACGAGCAGTACTTC.

The V and J genes are TRBV27 and TRBJ1-1; TRBD1 aligns across 10 bases. Germline V gene lookup returns CDR1 MNHEY and CDR2 SMNVEV (reference sequence). Trimming removed 6 bases from V and 1 base from J; junction bases left unmatched: 5. This CDR3 has 15 residues. As DNA, the CDR3 is TGTGCCAGCAGCCTGACAGGGGGCGCGAACACTGAAGCTTTCTTT. This gives the protein CASSLTGGANTEAFF.

The chain has TRBV27 and TRBJ1-5, with D unresolved. The germline CDR1 and CDR2 sequences are MNHEY and SMNVEV (reference sequence). V was trimmed by 4 bases and J by 1 base, leaving 17 bases between them. The CDR3 is made up of 17 amino acids. The CDR3 DNA reads TGTGCCAGCAGTTCATCAGTAGGACGAGAGAGCAATCAGCCCCAGCATTTT. It codes for CASSSSVGRESNQPQHF.